The rows below give T cell receptor beta chains drawn from one sample of a study of blood T cell repertoires in COVID-19. TCRdb's table, derived via immunoSEQ multiplex PCR, lists solely in-frame clones and lacks some. The table lists 250,000 to 300,000 clones, 86% of them singletons. Sequenced sample: peripheral blood. The receptors derive from a woman between 25 and 40 years old with active or convalescent COVID-19. The CDR3 runs from the conserved cysteine through the conserved F or W. D genes are given only for firm matches. Expanded clones are given a class, and other clones once, few, many or no size at all.

TGCAGCGGAATCCGGGACAGGAGCACAGATACGCAGTATTTT CSGIRDRSTDTQYF - TRBJ2-3 TRBV29-1 TRBD1
TGTGCCAGAAGCTACCCCTCCAAGCGGGGGGGCACGGAGACCCAGTACTTC CARSYPSKRGGTETQYF - TRBJ2-5 TRBV5-3 TRBD2
TGTGCCAGCGGACTTTACATGAGCTCCTATAATTCACCCCTCCACTTT CASGLYMSSYNSPLHF - TRBJ1-6 TRBV27 -
TGCGCCAGCAGCTTGGACACGCGGGGGCTCACCTTC CASSLDTRGLTF - TRBJ1-2 TRBV5-1 -
TGTGCCTGGAAGGACCGGTGGAGGGAAAGCACAGATACGCAGTATTTT CAWKDRWRESTDTQYF once TRBJ2-3 TRBV30 -
TGTGCCAGCAGTGAATCTGGGAGGGGGGAGCTGTTTTTT CASSESGRGELFF once TRBJ2-2 TRBV25-1 -
TGCGCCAGCAGTTCAAATTCTACGCCTTTCTATGGCTACACCTTC CASSSNSTPFYGYTF - TRBJ1-2 TRBV10-1 -
TGTGCCAGCAGCCGTGAGGGGGGGCTTGAGCAGTTCTTC CASSREGGLEQFF - TRBJ2-1 TRBV11-3 -
TGCGCCAGCAGCAAAGAAGCTCTCGCGGGCAGTAGTAACACTGAAGCTTTCTTT CASSKEALAGSSNTEAFF - TRBJ1-1 TRBV5-1 -
TGTGCCAGCACTCGAAGCGGGGGTCCCAAAGAGACCCAGTACTTC CASTRSGGPKETQYF - TRBJ2-5 TRBV6-4 TRBD2
TGCGCCAGCAGCCATGGGGGACACGTTAATGAAAAACTGTTTTTT CASSHGGHVNEKLFF few TRBJ1-4 TRBV4-1 -
TGCAGTGCTAGTGGGTCGCGGGGTTACTCCTACGAGCAGTACTTC CSASGSRGYSYEQYF - TRBJ2-7 TRBV20-1 -
TGTGCCAGCAGCCAAGGTAGCTCTGGAAACACCATATATTTT CASSQGSSGNTIYF few TRBJ1-3 TRBV3-1/TRBV3-2 -
TGTGCCAGCAGTTACTCGTCGGACAGCTATGGCTACACCTTC CASSYSSDSYGYTF - TRBJ1-2 TRBV6-6 -
TGTGCCAGCAGCAAAGGGCGGTCCCGAGGCACCGAGCAGTACTTC CASSKGRSRGTEQYF - TRBJ2-7 TRBV21-1 -
TGTGCCAGCAGCTTGTGGGCTATCAGGGGAGCTAACTATGGCTACACCTTC CASSLWAIRGANYGYTF once TRBJ1-2 TRBV5-4 -
TGTGCCAGCAGCTTCGGAGACCCTGGCACCGAGCAGTACTTC CASSFGDPGTEQYF - TRBJ2-7 TRBV7-2 -